The 17 T cell receptor beta chains given below trace back to one sample, sequenced in a study of T cell repertoires in cytomegalovirus infection. One entry per CDR3 protein, called by TCRdb with MiXCR from the reads. The repertoire includes 490,000 or so distinct CDR3 sequences, 11% of them detected once, and 10% to 13% sits in the top ten. Sequencing used PBMCs. The receptors come from a human donor in good health (CMV status not recorded). Some clones in this sample may be carry-over from other donors' samples.

This clonotype has a count of ten or more. This chain joins TRBV12-3 or TRBV12-4 and TRBJ1-4; 9 bases are a match to TRBD1. V lost 2 bases, J lost 3 bases, and 7 bases stayed unmatched. The CDR3 spans 17 residues. This CDR3 reads CASSLTGGLPSNEKLFF. In nucleotides, the CDR3 is TGTGCCAGCAGTTTAACAGGGGGCCTCCCCTCTAATGAAAAACTGTTTTTT.

This clonotype has a count of ten or more. The rearrangement joins TRBV7-9 to TRBJ1-3, with no clear D. The CDR3 runs to 15 residues. V was shortened by 1 base and J by 0 bases, with 7 bases between the two germline ends. Germline loops: CDR1 SEHNR, CDR2 FQNEAQ (reference sequence). The CDR3 spells CASSLGLGSGNTIYF. CDR3 sequence (DNA): TGTGCCAGCAGCTTAGGGCTGGGCTCTGGAAACACCATATATTTT.

This clonotype was seen ten or more times. The genes are TRBV12-3 or TRBV12-4 and TRBJ2-7, with 10 nucleotides matching TRBD2. J gave up 4 bases and V 7 bases, and 7 bases lay outside the gene matches. The CDR3 consists of 14 residues. CDR3 sequence reads: CASNRAGGPYEQYF. CDR3 sequence (DNA): TGTGCCAGCAATCGAGCGGGAGGGCCGTACGAGCAGTACTTC.

This clonotype was seen only a few times. The chain has TRBV7-9 and TRBJ1-2; D ambiguous. Per germline, CDR1 SEHNR and CDR2 FQNEAQ (reference sequence). The CDR3 contains 15 residues. V was clipped by 4 bases and J by 7 bases, with 19 bases between them. The CDR3, as DNA: TGTGCCAGCAGCTCGGAGAGGGTTTTGCTTCGTGGCTACACCTTC. Translation gives CASSSERVLLRGYTF.

This clonotype has at least ten counts. This chain uses TRBV7-8 with TRBJ1-1; a possible D gene is TRBD1 (5 bases). Germline CDR1 reads SGHVS; CDR2 reads FQNEAQ. V lost 4 bases, J lost 5 bases, and 14 bases lay in between. The CDR3 consists of 14 residues. CDR3 amino acids: CASSWSEGRTEAFF. Here the CDR3 DNA reads TGTGCCAGCAGCTGGTCAGAGGGGAGGACTGAAGCTTTCTTT.

In this sample, this clonotype turned up many times. The CDR3 here is CASSLGYKENQPQHF. In DNA form, the CDR3 reads TGTGCCAGCAGCCTCGGATACAAAGAGAATCAGCCCCAGCATTTT. This sequence joins TRBV12-3 or TRBV12-4 and TRBJ1-5; D unclear. V was clipped by 6 bases and J by 4 bases, with 16 bases between them. The CDR3 is made up of 15 amino acids.

This clonotype was detected ten times or more. The rearrangement joins TRBV5-1 to TRBJ2-3; D unresolved. In germline, CDR1 is SGHRS, CDR2 YFSETQ. The CDR3 runs to 14 residues. The V end was cut by 5 bases, the J end by 0 bases, with 10 bases between. In nucleotides, the CDR3 is TGCGCCAGCAGTGAGACCCTAAGCACAGATACGCAGTATTTT. It codes for CASSETLSTDTQYF.

Only a few counts were recorded for this clonotype. The rearrangement links TRBV14 to TRBJ1-3; the D is unclear. V lost 0 bases, J lost 4 bases, and 1 base lay in between. In germline, CDR1 is SGHDN, CDR2 FVKESK. The CDR3 contains 12 residues. CDR3 bases: TGTGCCAGCAGCCAAGAAGGAAACACCATATATTTT. This sequence encodes CASSQEGNTIYF.

Concerning this clonotype: A read error may explain this, as a much larger clone is one base away. CDR3 coding DNA: TGTGCCAGCAGTTTAGTGGGAGGGCCAGAGACCCAGTACTTC. Translation gives CASSLVGGPETQYF. The chain links TRBV28 to TRBJ2-5; 7 nucleotides match TRBD2. Germline CDR1 reads MDHEN; CDR2 reads SYDVKM. Trimming cost V 2 bases and J 4 bases; bases outside gene matches: 4. This CDR3 contains 14 residues.

With regard to this clonotype: Given a much more abundant clone one base away, this may be a read error. J is TRBJ2-1 and V is TRBV5-5; D is unresolved. The CDR3 runs 13 residues. CDR1 and CDR2 (germline): SGHKS, YYEKEE (reference sequence). V gave up 0 bases and J gave up 5 bases, with 6 bases separating them. DNA for the CDR3: TGTGCCAGCAGCTTGGTGTCGAACAATGAGCAGTTCTTC. Translating gives CASSLVSNNEQFF.

The sample holds many counts of this clonotype. The CDR3 coding sequence is TGTGCCAGCAGCATCCAGGGGACAGGGGGCAGCAGGCAGTACTTC. Translation: CASSIQGTGGSRQYF. V usage is TRBV7-9 and J usage is TRBJ2-7, with 12 bases identical to TRBD1. CDR1 and CDR2 from the germline V gene are SEHNR and FQNEAQ (reference sequence). The CDR3 contains 15 residues. The trim removed 5 bases at V and 9 bases at J, leaving 11 bases unmatched.

This clonotype has at least ten counts. J is TRBJ1-1 and V is TRBV20-1; 11 nucleotides line up with TRBD1. Germline CDR1 reads DFQATT; CDR2 reads SNEGSKA (reference sequence). The J segment lost 3 bases and the V segment lost 5 bases, leaving 5 bases of the junction unmatched. This CDR3 is 14 amino acids long. CDR3 DNA sequence: TGCAGTGCTGGACAGGGGGCGCAGTACACTGAAGCTTTCTTT. The encoded protein is CSAGQGAQYTEAFF.

Ten or more counts support this clonotype. This chain links TRBV20-1 with TRBJ1-4, with D possibly being TRBD1 (5 bases). Deletions cut 6 bases from V and 4 bases from J, with 12 bases between. The CDR3 runs 13 residues. The germline CDR1 and CDR2 sequences are DFQATT and SNEGSKA (reference sequence). CDR3 in amino acids: CSAWDGVNEKLFF. CDR3 DNA sequence: TGCAGTGCCTGGGACGGTGTTAATGAAAAACTGTTTTTT.

This clonotype was seen ten or more times. The chain couples TRBV12-3 or TRBV12-4 to TRBJ1-6; D is unresolved. V gave up 3 bases and J gave up 6 bases, with 12 bases separating them. This CDR3 is built from 15 residues. The CDR3 nucleotides read TGTGCCAGCAGTTTTCGCGCCCACCCTAATTCACCCCTCCACTTT. Residues: CASSFRAHPNSPLHF.

The sample holds many counts of this clonotype. The gene calls are TRBV6-1 and TRBJ1-1, with no clear D. CDR3 size: 17 residues. V lost 2 bases and J lost 6, with 22 bases in between. CDR1 MNHNS and CDR2 SASEGT come from the germline V gene. Here the CDR3 reads CASSERASGLSRAEAFF. The CDR3 bases are TGTGCCAGCAGTGAAAGGGCGTCCGGGTTGTCTCGCGCTGAAGCTTTCTTT.

This clonotype was detected only a few times. The chain couples TRBV14 to TRBJ2-7; D is possibly TRBD1 (6 bases). Trimming left V 4 bases short and J 2 bases short, with 15 bases between. CDR1 and CDR2 (germline): SGHDN, FVKESK. The CDR3 has 15 amino acids. CDR3 bases: TGTGCCAGCAGCCCTGCCGGACAGAGAGCCTACGAGCAGTACTTC. It encodes CASSPAGQRAYEQYF.

This clonotype appeared many times. This sequence joins TRBV15 and TRBJ1-6; the D gene is possibly TRBD1 (5 bases). Germline V lookup: CDR1 LNHNV, CDR2 YYDKDF (reference sequence). V lost 0 bases, J lost 7 bases, and 13 bases lay in between. The CDR3 extends over 16 amino acids. The CDR3 spells CATSRDPRVGNSPLHF. The CDR3 DNA reads as TGTGCCACCAGCAGAGATCCCAGGGTCGGGAATTCACCCCTCCACTTT.